Listed below are T cell receptor beta chains from one sample, sequenced in a study of OX40 agonist ivuxolimab in advanced cancers. The assay was immunoSEQ multiplex PCR, and TCRdb's table has in-frame clones only and misses some. Of roughly 30,000 clones in the sample, 70% to 90% were seen once. Sample: CD4+ or CD8+ T cells sorted from blood, taken in a trial of the OX40 agonist ivuxolimab. The origin of the receptors is an adult with an advanced solid tumor such as melanoma, head and neck, liver or kidney cancer. CDR3s include the opening cysteine and the closing phenylalanine or tryptophan. A D gene is named only where the DNA matches it firmly. A row's size may be missing; if present it is once, few, many or a size class.

CDR3 DNA: TGTGCCAGCAGCCAGGACGAATCATCGGCCTACGAGCAGTACTTC; CDR3 protein: CASSQDESSAYEQYF; J gene: TRBJ2-7; V gene: TRBV6-1; clone size: -; D gene: -
CDR3 DNA: TGTGCCAGTAGTATAGATCCCCGGGGCAGCACTGAAGCTTTCTTT; CDR3 protein: CASSIDPRGSTEAFF; J gene: TRBJ1-1; V gene: TRBV19; clone size: -; D gene: -
CDR3 DNA: TGTGCCAGTCGACAGGGGGTGAGAGGCTACACCTTC; CDR3 protein: CASRQGVRGYTF; J gene: TRBJ1-2; V gene: TRBV27; clone size: -; D gene: TRBD1
CDR3 DNA: TGTGCCAGCAGCCCCAGACAGGGTGGTAGCACAGATACGCAGTATTTT; CDR3 protein: CASSPRQGGSTDTQYF; J gene: TRBJ2-3; V gene: TRBV7-2; clone size: -; D gene: TRBD1
CDR3 DNA: TGTGCCAGCAGCTTAGAAGTGCAGGGAGGCGGCGATACGCAGTATTTT; CDR3 protein: CASSLEVQGGGDTQYF; J gene: TRBJ2-3; V gene: TRBV7-9; clone size: -; D gene: -
CDR3 DNA: TGTGCCAGCAGCTTAGCACTAGCGGGGGGTGCCGGGGAGCTGTTTTTT; CDR3 protein: CASSLALAGGAGELFF; J gene: TRBJ2-2; V gene: TRBV13; clone size: -; D gene: TRBD2
CDR3 DNA: TGTGCCAGAAGCCATGTATCAGGAAAGGGTCAGCCCCAGCATTTT; CDR3 protein: CARSHVSGKGQPQHF; J gene: TRBJ1-5; V gene: TRBV5-3; clone size: -; D gene: -
CDR3 DNA: TGTGCCAGCAGCCCCCGGGGACAGGGGACCTACGAGCAGTACTTC; CDR3 protein: CASSPRGQGTYEQYF; J gene: TRBJ2-7; V gene: TRBV7-8; clone size: -; D gene: TRBD1
CDR3 DNA: TGTGCCAGCAGCCAACGGGCTTGGGACGAGCAGTACTTC; CDR3 protein: CASSQRAWDEQYF; J gene: TRBJ2-7; V gene: TRBV14; clone size: -; D gene: -
CDR3 DNA: TGCGCCAGCAGCTTGGGGACCCTCGAGCAGTACTTC; CDR3 protein: CASSLGTLEQYF; J gene: TRBJ2-7; V gene: TRBV5-1; clone size: -; D gene: -
CDR3 DNA: TGTGCCAGCAGTCCCTTGGTTCTAGCGGGGGGCCAGAGAGCCGGGGAGCTGTTTTTT; CDR3 protein: CASSPLVLAGGQRAGELFF; J gene: TRBJ2-2; V gene: TRBV7-8; clone size: -; D gene: TRBD2
CDR3 DNA: TGTGCCTGGAAAGGGGGCTACGACGAGCAGTACTTC; CDR3 protein: CAWKGGYDEQYF; J gene: TRBJ2-7; V gene: TRBV30; clone size: -; D gene: TRBD1
CDR3 DNA: TGCAGCGTTGAAGATCCGGACAGGGGGGGGACTGAAGCTTTCTTT; CDR3 protein: CSVEDPDRGGTEAFF; J gene: TRBJ1-1; V gene: TRBV29-1; clone size: -; D gene: TRBD1
CDR3 DNA: TGCGCCAGCAGCCAAATCGGCGGGGGGCGCCACAACTATGGCTACACCTTC; CDR3 protein: CASSQIGGGRHNYGYTF; J gene: TRBJ1-2; V gene: TRBV4-1; clone size: -; D gene: -
CDR3 DNA: TGTGCCAGCAGCGTTCTGCCGGGGGTGGAGACAACTAATGAAAAACTGTTTTTT; CDR3 protein: CASSVLPGVETTNEKLFF; J gene: TRBJ1-4; V gene: TRBV9; clone size: -; D gene: -
CDR3 DNA: TGCGCCAGCAGCCATCTCCAGGGTTCGACCTACGAGCAGTACTTC; CDR3 protein: CASSHLQGSTYEQYF; J gene: TRBJ2-7; V gene: TRBV4-1; clone size: few; D gene: -
CDR3 DNA: TGTGCCATCAGTGAGTTAGGGACAGGGCCCACCTCCTACGAGCAGTACTTC; CDR3 protein: CAISELGTGPTSYEQYF; J gene: TRBJ2-7; V gene: TRBV10-3; clone size: -; D gene: TRBD1
CDR3 DNA: TGCGCCAGCAGCTTGGCTGGGACTTACGAGCAGTACTTC; CDR3 protein: CASSLAGTYEQYF; J gene: TRBJ2-7; V gene: TRBV5-1; clone size: -; D gene: -
CDR3 DNA: TGCGCCAGCAGCCGTGGACAGCAGAACACTGAAGCTTTCTTT; CDR3 protein: CASSRGQQNTEAFF; J gene: TRBJ1-1; V gene: TRBV5-1; clone size: -; D gene: -
CDR3 DNA: TGCGCCAGCAGCCGTTGGACAGGGGATGAGCAGTTCTTC; CDR3 protein: CASSRWTGDEQFF; J gene: TRBJ2-1; V gene: TRBV5-1; clone size: -; D gene: TRBD1
CDR3 DNA: TGTGCCAGTAGTATAGGTACCACAGATACGCAGTATTTT; CDR3 protein: CASSIGTTDTQYF; J gene: TRBJ2-3; V gene: TRBV19; clone size: -; D gene: -
CDR3 DNA: TGTGCCACCAGCGCCTCGGGGCAGGCTTATAATTCACCCCTCCACTTT; CDR3 protein: CATSASGQAYNSPLHF; J gene: TRBJ1-6; V gene: TRBV15; clone size: -; D gene: -
CDR3 DNA: TGTGCCAGCAGTTACTCGAGGCAGGGGGCCAACATTCAGTACTTC; CDR3 protein: CASSYSRQGANIQYF; J gene: TRBJ2-4; V gene: TRBV6-6; clone size: -; D gene: TRBD1
CDR3 DNA: TGCGCCAGCAGTCTAGCGGGGGGCCCCTACGAGCAGTACTTC; CDR3 protein: CASSLAGGPYEQYF; J gene: TRBJ2-7; V gene: TRBV4-1; clone size: -; D gene: TRBD2
CDR3 DNA: TGTGCCAGCAGCTCCCACGACCAACAGGGGGCCAGGGCTGAAGCTTTCTTT; CDR3 protein: CASSSHDQQGARAEAFF; J gene: TRBJ1-1; V gene: TRBV7-9; clone size: medium-sized; D gene: TRBD1
CDR3 DNA: TGTGCCAGCAGTTTATCGGGTGGCAATCAGCCCCAGCATTTT; CDR3 protein: CASSLSGGNQPQHF; J gene: TRBJ1-5; V gene: TRBV27; clone size: once; D gene: -
CDR3 DNA: TGCGCCAGCAGCCAAGAGTGGGGGAGCTCCTACAATGAGCAGTTCTTC; CDR3 protein: CASSQEWGSSYNEQFF; J gene: TRBJ2-1; V gene: TRBV4-1; clone size: -; D gene: -
CDR3 DNA: TGCGCCAGCAGCCAAGTGAAACAGGGCGGAAGGACTGAAGCTTTCTTT; CDR3 protein: CASSQVKQGGRTEAFF; J gene: TRBJ1-1; V gene: TRBV4-1; clone size: -; D gene: -
CDR3 DNA: TGTGCCAGCAGCCCGTACAGGGTTTCGAGCAATCAGCCCCAGCATTTT; CDR3 protein: CASSPYRVSSNQPQHF; J gene: TRBJ1-5; V gene: TRBV7-8; clone size: -; D gene: -
CDR3 DNA: TGTGCCAGCAGCCCCGGGACTAGCGGGACGCTGCCCCGGGGTACGCAGTATTTT; CDR3 protein: CASSPGTSGTLPRGTQYF; J gene: TRBJ2-3; V gene: TRBV11-3; clone size: -; D gene: TRBD2
CDR3 DNA: TGTGCCAGCAGCTTAGTTAGGATCGGCACTGAAGCTTTCTTT; CDR3 protein: CASSLVRIGTEAFF; J gene: TRBJ1-1; V gene: TRBV7-9; clone size: -; D gene: -
CDR3 DNA: TGTGCCAGCAGTTCGGACAGGGGATCCTACGAGCAGTACTTC; CDR3 protein: CASSSDRGSYEQYF; J gene: TRBJ2-7; V gene: TRBV27; clone size: -; D gene: TRBD1
CDR3 DNA: TGTGCCAGCAGCTCCAGGACAGGACCTCACGAGCAGTACTTC; CDR3 protein: CASSSRTGPHEQYF; J gene: TRBJ2-7; V gene: TRBV7-9; clone size: -; D gene: TRBD1
CDR3 DNA: TGCAGCGTTCCGAGTCAGGGGAGTAGCAATCAGCCCCAGCATTTT; CDR3 protein: CSVPSQGSSNQPQHF; J gene: TRBJ1-5; V gene: TRBV29-1; clone size: -; D gene: -
CDR3 DNA: TGTGCCAGCAGCCCCGGGGAGGGCCACGAGCAGTACTTC; CDR3 protein: CASSPGEGHEQYF; J gene: TRBJ2-7; V gene: TRBV7-7; clone size: -; D gene: TRBD2
CDR3 DNA: TGTGCCAGCAGTTTATCTTGGGGGCCCTATGGCTACACCTTC; CDR3 protein: CASSLSWGPYGYTF; J gene: TRBJ1-2; V gene: TRBV27; clone size: -; D gene: -
CDR3 DNA: TGTGCCAGCAGCTTAAGGTCCTATGGCTACACCTTC; CDR3 protein: CASSLRSYGYTF; J gene: TRBJ1-2; V gene: TRBV13; clone size: -; D gene: -
CDR3 DNA: TGTGCCACCAGCATCCGACAGGGGCATCTAACTAATGAAAAACTGTTTTTT; CDR3 protein: CATSIRQGHLTNEKLFF; J gene: TRBJ1-4; V gene: TRBV15; clone size: -; D gene: TRBD1
CDR3 DNA: TGTGCCAGCAGCTTAGCCGGTTTACCTAGCAATCAGCCCCAGCATTTT; CDR3 protein: CASSLAGLPSNQPQHF; J gene: TRBJ1-5; V gene: TRBV13; clone size: -; D gene: -
CDR3 DNA: TGTGCCAGCAGCGACCCCGGGACTAGCGGGGGGCACACAGATACGCAGTATTTT; CDR3 protein: CASSDPGTSGGHTDTQYF; J gene: TRBJ2-3; V gene: TRBV5-5; clone size: -; D gene: TRBD2